Included here is one TCR beta chain sequence, with context. Its specificity is unknown. Trimming took 3 bases from V and 1 from J; bases not matched to a gene: 3. CDR3 length: 14 amino acids. Germline-derived CDR1 and CDR2 are SQVTM and ANQGSEA. The source of the sample is a study of cytotoxic CD8 clonotypes in ibrutinib-treated CLL. Overall study context: Mean per-sample yields comprised about 250,000 productive templates and tens of thousands of productive rearrangements. Overall study findings and caveats: Baseline levels of clonality went above those of age-matched healthy donors and moved with circulating CD8+ T-cell counts.

A 1 in 200,000 to 1 in 1 million T cell depth was the sequencing target. Repertoires were generated with immunoSEQ multiplex PCR, while TCRdb's copy carries only in-frame clones and drops some. The sample has about 300,000 clones; 60% to 80% are singletons. The chain has TRBV29-1 and TRBJ2-1; 7 nucleotides match TRBD2. The TCR was taken from a human donor with chronic lymphocytic leukemia. Material: PBMCs, obtained at disease progression, from a patient treated with ibrutinib. The CDR3 loop is CSVETSWSYNEQFF. CDR3 coding DNA: TGCAGCGTTGAGACTAGCTGGTCCTACAATGAGCAGTTCTTC.